This TCR beta chain was captured by sequencing in a study of cytomegalovirus exposure and HLA in healthy donors. On the study more broadly: The 120 validation repertoires and the 650 to 850 first-cohort repertoires shared a platform, a later analysis reported.

The donors were in the roughly 130-subject validation cohort, distinct from the approximately 670-subject first cohort. Repertoires were generated with immunoSEQ multiplex PCR, while TCRdb's copy carries only in-frame clones and drops some. The table lists roughly 70,000 clones, approximately 90% of them singletons. This CDR3 is 16 amino acids long. Trimming shortened V by 6 bases and J by 2 bases, and 20 bases separated the two germline ends. Germline V gene data show CDR1 as SGHDT and CDR2 as YYEEEE. Worth noting for this clone: Its specificity is not known.

Regarding the study as a whole: Overall, around 150 TCR beta chains were annotated as cytomegalovirus-associated. Three chains linked to CMV were shown in vitro to be specific for CMV antigens.

The genes are TRBV5-6 and TRBJ2-5; perhaps TRBD1 as D (6 bases). Source material: PBMCs. This TCR came from a young woman in good health and CMV-seropositive. CDR3 DNA: TGTGCCAGCACCGAAAGTCCCCGGGACATTCAAGAGACCCAGTACTTC. Its translation is CASTESPRDIQETQYF.